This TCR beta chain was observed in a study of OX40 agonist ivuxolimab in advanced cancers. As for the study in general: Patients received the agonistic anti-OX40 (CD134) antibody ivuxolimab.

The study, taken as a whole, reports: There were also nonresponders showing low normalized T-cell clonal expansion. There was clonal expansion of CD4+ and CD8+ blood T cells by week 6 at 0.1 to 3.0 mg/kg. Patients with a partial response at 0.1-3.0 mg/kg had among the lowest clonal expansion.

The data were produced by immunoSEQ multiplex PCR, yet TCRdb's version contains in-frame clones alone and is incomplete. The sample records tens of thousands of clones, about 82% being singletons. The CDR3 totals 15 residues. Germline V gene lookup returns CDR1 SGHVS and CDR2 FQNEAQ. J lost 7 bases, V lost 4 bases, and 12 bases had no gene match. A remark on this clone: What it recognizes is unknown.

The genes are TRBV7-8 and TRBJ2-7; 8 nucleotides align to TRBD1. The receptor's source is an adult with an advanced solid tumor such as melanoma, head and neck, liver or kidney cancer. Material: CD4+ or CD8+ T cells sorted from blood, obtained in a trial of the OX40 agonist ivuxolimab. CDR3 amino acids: CASSYTDRDWSEQYF. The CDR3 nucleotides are TGTGCCAGCAGCTATACGGACAGGGACTGGTCGGAGCAGTACTTC.